The clone carrying this T cell receptor beta chain was detected many times. TCRdb called the RT-PCR reads again in MiXCR, with one record for every CDR3 protein. The table lists hundreds of thousands of distinct CDR3 sequences, 12% to 15% of them singletons. The CDR3 spans 12 residues. Trimming removed 4 bases from V and 6 bases from J; junction bases left unmatched: 3. The V gene's germline CDR1 is ENHRY and CDR2 SYGVKD. This chain joins TRBV10-3 and TRBJ2-7; 7 nucleotides line up with TRBD2. The sequenced sample was memory CD4+ T cells from blood. The TCR comes from a female donor in good health, serving as a healthy control. The CDR3 region is CAISGEGGEQYF. DNA for the CDR3: TGTGCCATCAGTGGGGAGGGTGGCGAGCAGTACTTC.